This TCR beta chain was recorded in a study of shared clonotypes between healthy human individuals. Background on the study: The study drew on two women and a few men aged 18 to 49 as donors.

Around 100 million PBMCs were counted before genomic DNA extraction. In germline, CDR1 is MDHEN, CDR2 SYDVKM. The CDR3 is made up of 15 amino acids. Trimming pared 7 bases from V and 5 bases from J, leaving 20 bases between. Unsorted PBMC replicate PCRs drew on around 270 ng DNA, representing 25,000 to 30,000 T cell genomes. With ten immunoSEQ deep assay plates, unsorted PBMC DNA underwent sequencing. The data were produced by immunoSEQ multiplex PCR, yet TCRdb's version contains in-frame clones alone and is incomplete. The data contain some 470,000 clones, about 79% of them singletons. The chain combines TRBV28 with TRBJ2-5; TRBD1 might be the D (6 bases). Sequencing was performed on PBMCs. This receptor was obtained from a woman in her 40s in good health. Some clones in this sample may be carry-over from other donors' samples. This chain's CDR3 is CASNSPGNRVETQYF. CDR3 coding DNA: TGTGCCAGCAACTCTCCGGGAAACAGGGTGGAGACCCAGTACTTC.